This T cell receptor beta chain appears in the sequencing data of a study of blood T cell repertoires in COVID-19. The overall study: Sources were T cells, B-cell-depleted T cells, or PBMCs; the material itself was cDNA or gDNA.

The CDR3 is 13 amino acids. The germline gives CDR1 SGHVS, CDR2 FQNEAQ. Between the trimmed V and J ends, which lost 8 bases and 2 bases, there was a span of 12 bases. Per the original methods: It was from reference gene primer amplification that nucleated cell counts were estimated. Produced via immunoSEQ multiplex PCR; TCRdb's table is partial and in-frame only. D and trimming were read from the DNA, whereas the V and J calls and clone size are those reported in that table. The data hold 200,000 to 250,000 clones, with around 81% observed a single time. The chain uses TRBV7-8 and TRBJ1-1; TRBD1 might be the D (6 bases). This TCR was sampled from a woman in her 70s with acute or convalescent COVID-19. The sequenced sample was peripheral blood. The CDR3 DNA follows: TGTGCCAGCCTAAGGGACAAAAACACTGAAGCTTTCTTT. Its protein is CASLRDKNTEAFF.